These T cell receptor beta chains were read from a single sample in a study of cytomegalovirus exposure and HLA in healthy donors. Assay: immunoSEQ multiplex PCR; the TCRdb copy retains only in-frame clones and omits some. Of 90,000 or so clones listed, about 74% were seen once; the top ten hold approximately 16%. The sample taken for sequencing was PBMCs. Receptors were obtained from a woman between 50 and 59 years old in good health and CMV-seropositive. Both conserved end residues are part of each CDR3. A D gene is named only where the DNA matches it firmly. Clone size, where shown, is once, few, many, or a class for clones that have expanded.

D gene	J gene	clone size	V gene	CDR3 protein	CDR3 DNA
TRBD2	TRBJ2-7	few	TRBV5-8	CASSLRTSVNEQYF	TGTGCCAGCAGCTTGCGGACTAGCGTCAACGAGCAGTACTTC
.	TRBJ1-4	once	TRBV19	CASTTATGRINEKLFF	TGTGCCAGTACCACGGCGACAGGACGAATTAATGAAAAACTGTTTTTT
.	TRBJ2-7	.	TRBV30	CAWDMGAVSYEQYF	TGTGCCTGGGACATGGGGGCGGTGTCCTACGAGCAGTACTTC
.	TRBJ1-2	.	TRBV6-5	CASSEAGLGSYTF	TGTGCCAGCAGTGAAGCGGGACTAGGGTCCTACACCTTC
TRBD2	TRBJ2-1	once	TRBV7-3	CASSLTGGYEQFF	TGTGCCAGCAGCTTAACCGGGGGGTATGAGCAGTTCTTC
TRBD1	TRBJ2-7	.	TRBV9	CASSVQPDRPGYEQYF	TGTGCCAGCAGCGTACAACCGGACAGGCCTGGCTACGAGCAGTACTTC
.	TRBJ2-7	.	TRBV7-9	CASSSKLTYEQYF	TGTGCCAGCAGCTCAAAACTCACCTACGAGCAGTACTTC
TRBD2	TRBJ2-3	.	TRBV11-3	CASSSGLAGSTDTQYF	TGTGCCAGCAGTTCGGGACTAGCGGGGTCCACAGATACGCAGTATTTT
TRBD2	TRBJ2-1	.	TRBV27	CASSSWTSGRAEEQFF	TGTGCCAGCAGTTCCTGGACTAGCGGGAGGGCCGAGGAGCAGTTCTTC
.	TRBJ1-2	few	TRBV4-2	CASSQDRTRDGYTF	TGTGCCAGCAGCCAAGACCGGACGAGGGATGGCTACACCTTC
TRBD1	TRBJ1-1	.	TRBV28	CASSLQRGGGTEAFF	TGTGCCAGCAGTCTCCAGAGAGGGGGCGGGACTGAAGCTTTCTTT
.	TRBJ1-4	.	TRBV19	CASSIEGQPGEKLFF	TGTGCCAGTAGTATTGAGGGCCAACCGGGTGAAAAACTGTTTTTT
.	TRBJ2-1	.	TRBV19	CASSTRTTPDEQFF	TGTGCCAGTAGTACCAGGACTACCCCCGATGAGCAGTTCTTC
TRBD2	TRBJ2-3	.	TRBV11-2	CASSRTSGSDTQYF	TGTGCCAGCAGCCGGACTAGCGGGAGCGATACGCAGTATTTT
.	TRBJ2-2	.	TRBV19	CASSIAQAGELFF	TGTGCCAGTAGTATAGCGCAGGCCGGGGAGCTGTTTTTT
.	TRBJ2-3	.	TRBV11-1	CASSSRGTDTQYF	TGTGCCAGCAGCTCCAGGGGCACAGATACGCAGTATTTT
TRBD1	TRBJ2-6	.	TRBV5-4	CASSLSGQGFGANVLTF	TGTGCCAGCAGCTTGTCGGGACAGGGGTTTGGGGCCAACGTCCTGACTTTC
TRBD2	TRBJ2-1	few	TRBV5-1	CASSSGLAYNEQFF	TGCGCCAGCAGCTCGGGACTAGCCTACAATGAGCAGTTCTTC
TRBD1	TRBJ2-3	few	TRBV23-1	CASSHRDSFQYF	TGCGCCAGCAGCCACCGGGACAGTTTTCAGTATTTT
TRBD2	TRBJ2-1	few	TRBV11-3	CASSLDSGSEISSYNEQFF	TGTGCCAGCAGCTTAGATAGCGGGAGCGAAATTAGCTCCTACAATGAGCAGTTCTTC
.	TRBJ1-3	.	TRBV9	CASSVVAETYSGNTIYF	TGTGCCAGCAGCGTAGTGGCCGAGACTTACTCTGGAAACACCATATATTTT
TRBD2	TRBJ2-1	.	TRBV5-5	CASSLRTSGFNEQFF	TGTGCCAGCAGCTTGCGGACTAGCGGGTTTAATGAGCAGTTCTTC
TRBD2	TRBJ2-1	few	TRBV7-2	CASSLARGGFNEQFF	TGTGCCAGCAGCTTAGCTCGGGGGGGGTTCAATGAGCAGTTCTTC
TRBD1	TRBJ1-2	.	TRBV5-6	CASSFPAPLLRTGWGYTF	TGTGCCAGCAGCTTCCCAGCGCCCCTATTACGGACAGGATGGGGCTACACCTTC
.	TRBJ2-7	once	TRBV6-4	CASSAPRAVGAAVFEQYF	TGTGCCAGCAGTGCACCGCGCGCCGTTGGGGCCGCTGTGTTCGAGCAGTACTTC
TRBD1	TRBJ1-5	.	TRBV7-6	CASSPSTGTSNQPQHF	TGTGCCAGCAGCCCTTCGACAGGGACTAGCAATCAGCCCCAGCATTTT
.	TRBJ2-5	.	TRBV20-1	CSGEAGETQYF	TGCAGCGGAGAGGCGGGAGAGACCCAGTACTTC
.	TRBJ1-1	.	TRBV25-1	CASSGTRQVTEAFF	TGTGCCAGCAGTGGGACTCGACAGGTGACTGAAGCTTTCTTT
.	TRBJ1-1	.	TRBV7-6	CASSLNGNMNTEAFF	TGTGCCAGCAGCTTAAACGGGAACATGAACACTGAAGCTTTCTTT
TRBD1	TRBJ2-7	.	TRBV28	CASSWDRGSYEQYF	TGTGCCAGCAGTTGGGACAGGGGGTCCTACGAGCAGTACTTC
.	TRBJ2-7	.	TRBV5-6	CASSWRSSYEQYF	TGTGCCAGCAGCTGGAGATCCTCCTACGAGCAGTACTTC
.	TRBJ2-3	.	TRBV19	CASSIDRDTQYF	TGTGCCAGTAGTATAGACAGAGATACGCAGTATTTT
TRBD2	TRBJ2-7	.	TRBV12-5	CASALAGGPNEQYF	TGTGCTAGTGCCTTAGCGGGAGGGCCAAACGAGCAGTACTTC
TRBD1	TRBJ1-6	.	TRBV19	CASSTTGDNSPLHF	TGTGCCAGTAGTACTACAGGGGATAATTCACCCCTCCACTTT
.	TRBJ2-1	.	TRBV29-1	CSVEAMRDNEQFF	TGCAGCGTTGAAGCGATGCGAGACAATGAGCAGTTCTTC
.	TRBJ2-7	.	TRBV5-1	CASSLASGTTYEQYF	TGCGCCAGCAGCTTGGCCTCCGGGACAACCTACGAGCAGTACTTC
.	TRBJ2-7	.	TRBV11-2	CASSLTYSWSEQYF	TGTGCCAGCAGCCTGACTTACTCTTGGTCCGAGCAGTACTTC
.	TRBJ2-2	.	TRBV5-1	CASSLTGDYTGELFF	TGCGCCAGCAGCTTAACGGGAGATTACACCGGGGAGCTGTTTTTT
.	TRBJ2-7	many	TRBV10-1	CASAPRGGLEQYF	TGCGCCAGCGCCCCGAGAGGAGGGCTAGAGCAGTACTTC
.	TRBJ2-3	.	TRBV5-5	CASSLAPSGTDTQYF	TGTGCCAGCAGCTTGGCCCCTAGCGGCACAGATACGCAGTATTTT
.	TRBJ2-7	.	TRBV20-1	CSQLRRYEQYF	TGCAGCCAACTAAGGCGCTACGAGCAGTACTTC
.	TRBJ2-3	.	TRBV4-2	CASSQAWSGTSTDTQYF	TGTGCCAGCAGCCAGGCCTGGAGCGGAACTAGCACAGATACGCAGTATTTT
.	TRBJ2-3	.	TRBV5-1	CASSLSTLGRSSGQRTDTQYF	TGCGCCAGCAGCTTGTCTACCCTAGGGCGGTCAAGCGGGCAACGCACAGATACGCAGTATTTT
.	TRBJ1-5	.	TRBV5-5	CASSLVGGGVGPQHF	TGTGCCAGCAGCTTGGTAGGGGGAGGGGTGGGGCCCCAGCATTTT
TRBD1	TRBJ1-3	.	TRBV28	CASSFGTGLYGNTIYF	TGTGCCAGCAGTTTCGGGACAGGGTTATACGGAAACACCATATATTTT
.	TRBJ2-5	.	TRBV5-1	CASSLGTVQETQYF	TGCGCCAGCAGCTTGGGGACAGTTCAAGAGACCCAGTACTTC
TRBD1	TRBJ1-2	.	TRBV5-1	CASSLTTGSYGYTF	TGCGCCAGCAGCTTGACGACAGGGAGCTATGGCTACACCTTC
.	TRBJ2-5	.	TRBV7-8	CASSARPLYRERETQYF	TGTGCCAGCAGCGCACGACCCCTCTATCGGGAGAGAGAGACCCAGTACTTC
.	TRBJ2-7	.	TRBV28	CASSYQGYEQYF	TGTGCCAGCAGCTATCAGGGTTACGAGCAGTACTTC
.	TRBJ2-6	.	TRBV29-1	CSVEDRQKNPLGANVLTF	TGCAGCGTTGAAGATCGACAGAAAAACCCTCTCGGGGCCAACGTCCTGACTTTC
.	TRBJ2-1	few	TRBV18	CASSPAGRSDEQFF	TGTGCCAGCTCACCTGCGGGTAGATCGGATGAGCAGTTCTTC
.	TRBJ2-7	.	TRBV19	CASSPRTTAGEQYF	TGTGCCAGTAGTCCAAGGACCACCGCGGGGGAGCAGTACTTC
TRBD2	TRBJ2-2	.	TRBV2	CASRELAGGPNTGELFF	TGTGCCAGCCGGGAACTAGCGGGAGGGCCGAACACCGGGGAGCTGTTTTTT
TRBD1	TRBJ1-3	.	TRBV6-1	CASSSGTGSGNTIYF	TGTGCCAGCAGTTCCGGGACAGGGTCTGGAAACACCATATATTTT
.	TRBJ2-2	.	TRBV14	CASSQEWGLDPNTGELFF	TGTGCCAGCAGCCAAGAATGGGGCCTGGACCCGAACACCGGGGAGCTGTTTTTT